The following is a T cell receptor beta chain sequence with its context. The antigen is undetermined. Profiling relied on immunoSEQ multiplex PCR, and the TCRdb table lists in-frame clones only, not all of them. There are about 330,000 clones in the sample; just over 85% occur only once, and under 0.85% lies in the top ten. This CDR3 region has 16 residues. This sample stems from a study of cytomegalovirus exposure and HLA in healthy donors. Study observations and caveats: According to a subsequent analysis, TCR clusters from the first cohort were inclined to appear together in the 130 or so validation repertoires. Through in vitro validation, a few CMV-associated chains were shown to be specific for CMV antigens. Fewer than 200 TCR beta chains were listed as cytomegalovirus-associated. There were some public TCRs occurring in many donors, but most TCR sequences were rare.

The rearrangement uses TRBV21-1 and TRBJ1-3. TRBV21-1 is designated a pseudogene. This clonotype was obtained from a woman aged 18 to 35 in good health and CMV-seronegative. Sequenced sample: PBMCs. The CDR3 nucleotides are TGTGCCAGCAGTAAGGCGGGGAAGAATCCTGGAAACACCATATATTTT. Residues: CASSKAGKNPGNTIYF.